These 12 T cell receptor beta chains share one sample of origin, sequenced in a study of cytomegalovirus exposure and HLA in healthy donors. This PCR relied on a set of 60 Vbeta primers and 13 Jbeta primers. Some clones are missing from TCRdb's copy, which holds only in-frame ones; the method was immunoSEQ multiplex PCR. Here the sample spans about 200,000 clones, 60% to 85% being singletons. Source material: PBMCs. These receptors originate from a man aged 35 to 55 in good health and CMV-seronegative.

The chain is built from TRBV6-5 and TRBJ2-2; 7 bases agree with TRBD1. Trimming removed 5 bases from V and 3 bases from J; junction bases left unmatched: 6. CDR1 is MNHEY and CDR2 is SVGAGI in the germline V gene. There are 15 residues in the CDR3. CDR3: CASSGDRDYTGELFF. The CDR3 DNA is TGTGCCAGCAGTGGCGACAGGGATTACACCGGGGAGCTGTTTTTT.

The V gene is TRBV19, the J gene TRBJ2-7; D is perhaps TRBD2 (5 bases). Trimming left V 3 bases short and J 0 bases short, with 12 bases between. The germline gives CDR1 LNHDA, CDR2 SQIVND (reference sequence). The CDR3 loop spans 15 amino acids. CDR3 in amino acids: CASSMRAESSYEQYF. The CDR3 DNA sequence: TGTGCCAGTAGTATGAGGGCAGAGAGCTCCTACGAGCAGTACTTC.

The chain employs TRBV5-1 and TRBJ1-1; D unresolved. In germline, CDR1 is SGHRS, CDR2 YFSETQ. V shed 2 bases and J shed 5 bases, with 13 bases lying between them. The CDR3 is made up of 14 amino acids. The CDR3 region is CASSFKPSETEAFF. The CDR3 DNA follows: TGCGCCAGCAGCTTTAAACCTAGCGAGACTGAAGCTTTCTTT.

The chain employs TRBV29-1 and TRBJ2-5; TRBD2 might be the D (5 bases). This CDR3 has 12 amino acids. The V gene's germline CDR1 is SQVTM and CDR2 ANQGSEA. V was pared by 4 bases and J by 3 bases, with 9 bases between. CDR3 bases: TGCAGCGTTGTCGGGGTTGAAGAGACCCAGTACTTC. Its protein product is CSVVGVEETQYF.

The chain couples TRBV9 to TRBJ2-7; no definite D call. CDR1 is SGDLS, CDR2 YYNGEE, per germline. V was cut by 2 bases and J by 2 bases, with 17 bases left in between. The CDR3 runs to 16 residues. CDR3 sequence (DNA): TGTGCCAGCAGCGTGAGATCGGAGAGAGGCGCCTACGAGCAGTACTTC. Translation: CASSVRSERGAYEQYF.

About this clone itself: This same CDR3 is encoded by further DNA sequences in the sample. The CDR3 nucleotides read TGTGCCAGCAGCGCCGGACAGGGGACCTACGAGCAGTACTTC. Encoded protein: CASSAGQGTYEQYF. This chain uses TRBV9 with TRBJ2-7, with 9 bases identical to TRBD1. CDR1 is SGDLS and CDR2 is YYNGEE in the germline V gene. The CDR3 totals 14 residues. V trimming: 3 bases; J trimming: 2 bases; junction bases outside the gene matches: 3.

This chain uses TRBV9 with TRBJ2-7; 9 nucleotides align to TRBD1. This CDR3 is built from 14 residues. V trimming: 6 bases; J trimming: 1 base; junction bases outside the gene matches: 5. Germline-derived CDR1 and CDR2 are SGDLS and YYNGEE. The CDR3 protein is CASTTGTGSYEQYF. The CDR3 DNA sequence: TGTGCCAGCACAACCGGGACAGGGTCCTACGAGCAGTACTTC. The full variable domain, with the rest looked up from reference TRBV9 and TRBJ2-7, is DSGVTQTPKHLITATGQRVTLRCSPRSGDLSVYWYQQSLDQGLQFLIQYYNGEERAKGNILERFSAQQFPDLHSELNLSSLELGDSALYFCASTTGTGSYEQYFGPGTRLTVT.

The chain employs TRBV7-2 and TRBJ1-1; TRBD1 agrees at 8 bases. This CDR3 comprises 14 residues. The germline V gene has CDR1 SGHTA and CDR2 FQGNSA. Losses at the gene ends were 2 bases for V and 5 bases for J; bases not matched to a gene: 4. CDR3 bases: TGTGCCAGCAGCTTAACAGGGGGGACGACTGAAGCTTTCTTT. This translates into CASSLTGGTTEAFF.

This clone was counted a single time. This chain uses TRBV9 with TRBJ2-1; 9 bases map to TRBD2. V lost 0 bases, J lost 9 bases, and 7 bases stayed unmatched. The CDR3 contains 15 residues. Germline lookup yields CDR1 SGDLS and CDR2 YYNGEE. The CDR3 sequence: CASSVVGGGAGEQFF. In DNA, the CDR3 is TGTGCCAGCAGCGTAGTAGGCGGGGGGGCCGGTGAGCAGTTCTTC.

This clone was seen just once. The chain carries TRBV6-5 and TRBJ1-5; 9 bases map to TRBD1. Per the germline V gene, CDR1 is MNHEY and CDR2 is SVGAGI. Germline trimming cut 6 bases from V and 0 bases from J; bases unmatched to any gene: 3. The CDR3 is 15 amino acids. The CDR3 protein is CASSDRGNSNQPQHF. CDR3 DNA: TGTGCCAGCAGCGACAGGGGGAATAGCAATCAGCCCCAGCATTTT.

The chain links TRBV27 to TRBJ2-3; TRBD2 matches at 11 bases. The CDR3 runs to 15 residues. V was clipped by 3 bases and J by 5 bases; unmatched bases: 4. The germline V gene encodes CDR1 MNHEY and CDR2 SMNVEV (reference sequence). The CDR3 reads CASSFRSGRGDTQYF. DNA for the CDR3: TGTGCCAGCAGTTTCCGTAGCGGGAGGGGAGATACGCAGTATTTT.

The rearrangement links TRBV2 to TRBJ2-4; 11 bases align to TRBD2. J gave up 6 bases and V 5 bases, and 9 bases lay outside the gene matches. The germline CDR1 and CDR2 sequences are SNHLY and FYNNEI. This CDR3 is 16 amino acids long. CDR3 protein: CASSRSGGASGNIQYF. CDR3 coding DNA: TGTGCCAGCAGTCGTAGCGGGGGGGCGTCGGGAAACATTCAGTACTTC.